In this sample, the clone carrying this TCR beta chain turned up a few times. The CDR3 is 15 amino acids. Germline CDR1 reads SGHTA; CDR2 reads FQGNSA. Trimming cost V 4 bases and J 7 bases; bases outside gene matches: 8. The data derive from a study of T-cell reconstitution after alpha-beta-depleted transplantation in children. A library of TCRbeta sequences, prepared with unique molecular identifiers, was generated. TCRdb called the PCR reads again in MiXCR, with one record for every CDR3 protein. The table has about 340,000 distinct CDR3 sequences, 10% seen once; the top ten hold about 2.3%. The genes are TRBV7-2 and TRBJ1-4; 8 nucleotides agree with TRBD1. The clonotype comes from a human donor who donated a stem cell graft to a child with acute lymphoblastic leukemia. Sequenced here: PBMCs from the stem cell graft donor, sampled from the stem cell graft. The CDR3 region is CASSSQGAGSEKLFF. CDR3 sequence (DNA): TGTGCCAGCAGCTCCCAGGGGGCAGGGAGTGAAAAACTGTTTTTT.